One T cell receptor beta chain is described in this entry. Its specific antigen is unknown. Base qualities are not at hand, and no much larger clone is one base apart. The library was prepared using the immunoSEQ multiplex PCR assay. The multiplex PCR relied on a mix of 60 forward primers for TCR Vbeta segments and 13 reverse primers for TCR Jbeta segments. The CDR3 region of rearranged TCR beta genes was amplified from genomic DNA by a multiplex PCR assay. Amplified TCR beta libraries were sequenced as 87-base-pair reads on the Illumina HiSeq System. The original methods were these. A later analysis tallied approximately 87 million unique TCR beta chains across the 610 or so repertoires, and some 10 million of those chains were shared by two or more donors. A nearest-neighbor algorithm error-corrected the raw reads and collapsed the reads into unique sequences, merging closely related sequences to remove PCR and sequencing errors. CDR3 sequences were aligned to IMGT reference sequences to assign V, D and J gene segments. For a sequence to be retained, a match of at least six nucleotides was required to both a V gene segment and a J gene segment. A rearrangement counted as productive if the CDR3 had no stop codons and remained in frame with V and J, and every other rearrangement counted as non-productive. CDR3 was defined according to IMGT convention as the region running from the second conserved V-encoded cysteine to the conserved J-encoded phenylalanine. The earlier analysis of roughly 590 of the donors excluded any sequence lacking an unambiguous match to a single V gene segment. An earlier analysis of almost 600 of the donors classified V segments as functional when productive rearrangements were above 56.7% and as segregating when the standard deviation between donors was above 5%. A statistical classification framework was built for diagnosing cytomegalovirus status from the catalog of TCR beta chain sequences. In a later analysis, TCR nucleotide sequences were compared against IMGT/GENE-DB human TR gene sequences so that V and J genes could be assigned. The TCRdist pipeline was used in a later analysis to assign CDR3 sequences and most-parsimonious VDJ recombination scenarios. In a later analysis, each TCR beta chain was defined by its CDR3 amino acid sequence together with its V-gene family, and reads lacking a unique V-gene family were excluded. As a way to deal with suspected cross-contamination and a sequencing artifact, a later analysis dropped nearly 600 nucleotide sequences that were highly shared and had low generation probability. For each public chain, a later analysis derived a clonal expansion index from normalized ranks of inferred template counts within each repertoire. In a later analysis, generation probabilities were computed with a VDJ recombination model fitted to out-of-frame rearrangements, and the resulting probabilities were checked against IGoR. In a later analysis, hypergeometric tests were used to score TCR-TCR, TCR-HLA and TCR-CMV co-occurrence, with a repertoire-size bias correction applied to TCR pairs. To estimate false discovery rates, a later analysis permuted the HLA or CMV assignments 20 times. In a later analysis, co-occurring TCRs were grouped using DBSCAN, with TCRdist sequence similarity added in when clustering inside HLA-allele-positive subsets. Co-occurrence clustering excluded repertoires with fewer than 30,000 or more than 120,000 public chains, plus five with anomalous nucleotide sharing. Here the immuneACCESS table is served through TCRdb, limited to in-frame sequences with V and J called. Missing clones are a known gap in these copies; in checked studies unresolved V genes cover under half, and the rest lacks a known reason. V, J and clone size reflect that table, while D and trimming were determined from the DNA. The sample table records fewer than 200,000 clones; more than 75% of these occur just once. Together, the top ten hold about 0.24% of the sample.

The CDR3, cysteine through phenylalanine, is 13 amino acids long. Of the read, only the CDR3 DNA is kept; its 39 bases are in frame from base 1. CDR1 and CDR2, per the germline V gene (reference sequence), are SGHNT and YYREEE. The data originate from a study of cytomegalovirus exposure and HLA in healthy donors listed by TCRdb under 2017. Looking at the study overall: In an earlier analysis of some 610 of the donors, about 270 Gb of sequence data and some 120 million unique TCR beta sequences from some 170 million T cells were reported. An early release that covered about 640 HLA-typed donors contained approximately 300 gigabases of sequencing data and around 80 million unique TCR sequences. The genetic ancestry cluster associated with self-reported Caucasian donors included over 80% of the 300 to 400 genotyped donors. The study was designed to test whether signatures of past pathogen exposure could be identified by cataloging public T cell receptors. The T cell repertoires of around 670 subjects were profiled by immunosequencing and related to cytomegalovirus serostatus. A separate validation cohort of over 95 different subjects was used in addition to the roughly 700-subject first cohort. To predict cytomegalovirus infection status, the study combined high-throughput TCR immunosequencing, statistical association of individual TCRs with disease status, and machine learning. To study patterns of TCR occurrence, a later analysis re-analyzed previously published TCR beta repertoires from under 750 donors and added high-resolution HLA genotyping. In the later analysis, no new phenotypic data were used to find candidate immune exposures; instead, reliance was placed on TCR beta sequences and their occurrence across donors. An earlier analysis of approximately 580 of the donors used high-throughput TCR beta sequencing to judge whether each TCR beta V gene segment behaved as functional or pseudogenic. Alongside the repertoire data, information on donor age, sex, ethnicity and CMV serostatus was compiled. A later genetic analysis used genome-wide SNP genotypes for about 60% of the roughly 700 donors, treating that subset as a discovery cohort. Every repertoire in the discovery cohort had been generated on one and the same sequencing platform. HLA typing covered class I and class II loci at four-digit resolution. Typing coverage varied by locus: roughly 620-640 donors for A, B, C, DRB1 and DQB1; approximately 500 for DQA1; approximately 610 for DPA1; approximately 450 for DPB1. Because of strong linkage in the cohort, roughly five DR-DQ haplotypes were treated as single units for association and clustering. On average, around 240,000 unique TCR beta nucleotide sequences were sequenced per donor among several hundred genotyped donors of the cohort, with roughly 18% of those sequences being non-productive.

The cohort consisted of hundreds of healthy bone marrow donors. At the time of sampling, all cohort members were nominally healthy, though unrecorded immune exposures were likely present. The donor tested CMV seronegative, placing the donor among the 350 or so seronegative members of the cohort. Each donor provided a peripheral blood sample, and peripheral blood mononuclear cells were used for TCR beta sequencing. The Qiagen DNeasy Blood Extraction Kit was used to extract genomic DNA from the blood cell samples. General study outcomes and caveats: Sequencing depth was assumed to be roughly uniform across donors in the presence/absence analyses, though that assumption may not hold. Compared with the roughly 700-donor mean, donors in an Asian-associated ancestry cluster had fewer N-insertions in productive TCRs, according to a later genetic analysis. Assigning TCR associations to individual alleles was difficult when HLA alleles, especially DR and DQ, strongly co-occurred. The authors suggested that the approach could potentially be generalized to other disease states and immunological phenotypes. In a later analysis, several top co-occurrence clusters were reported to appear linked to parvovirus B19, influenza, CMV and Epstein-Barr virus. Most TCR sequences were observed very rarely across donors, whereas some public TCRs were present in many individuals. In an earlier analysis of some 640 of the donors, most TCR beta V segments were observed in productive rearrangements about 90% or about 30% of the time, broadly matching IMGT annotations. The sequencing pipeline was judged likely to have produced a cluster of highly shared sequence variants as a technical artifact. Compared with equally common non-associated chains, HLA-associated TCR beta chains in a later analysis were more clonally expanded and had lower generation probabilities. The earlier analysis of some 560 of the donors excluded roughly 17 rarely observed V segments, including chromosome 9 orphons, because counts were too low. In a later analysis, the rate of TCR association differed among HLA loci, with DRB1 alleles having the most associated TCRs and HLA-C alleles having the fewest. The classifier was reported to diagnose cytomegalovirus status with high specificity and sensitivity in both the original and validation cohorts. V-gene and J-gene trimming of TCR beta chains was associated with a missense DCLRE1C variant in a later genetic analysis, and the association was replicated in an independent cohort. According to a later analysis, most CMV-associated TCR beta chains appeared to be HLA-restricted, and the HLA associations seemed to be driven largely by CMV exposure. In the study, roughly 160 TCR beta chains were listed as associated with cytomegalovirus. Because some donors lacked HLA typing at each locus, the association tests relied only on the typed subset. The 87-base-pair reads could not distinguish some IMGT-functional V segments, including TRBV6-2 and TRBV6-3, so those segments were excluded. In vitro tests confirmed that a few of the cytomegalovirus-associated TCR beta chains recognize cytomegalovirus antigens. Linkage disequilibrium might explain the correlated functional status among segregating V segments, but an unknown experimental factor could not be excluded. This cohort had only TCR beta chains sequenced, and the lack of alpha or paired-chain data limited which features could be detected. A later analysis associated roughly 17,000 TCR beta sequences with specific HLA alleles at a false discovery rate of 0.05. CMV serostatus was the only immune exposure information available for the cohort. A further reported finding was that TCR beta sequences accurately predicted the HLA-A and HLA-B alleles for most subjects in the first cohort.

In this chain, TRBV5-4 is recombined with TRBJ2-5; D gene: possibly TRBD1, on 5 matching bases. The end of the DNA fits TRBJ2-7 better, so the J call may be wrong. This TCR derives from a girl less than two years old in good health and CMV-seronegative. Sequencing used PBMCs. CDR3 region: CASSLEGSGEQYF. In nucleotides, the sequence is TGTGCCAGCAGCTTGGAGGGGTCAGGCGAGCAGTACTTC.